Listed here is a single T cell receptor (beta chain). Its specificity is unknown. This sample was taken from a study of T cell responses to AZD1222 COVID-19 vaccine. Overall study results and limits: Spike was spanned by vaccine-associated CD4 TCRs, with dominance at 160-218 and 743-854.

The method was immunoSEQ multiplex PCR; TCRdb's version includes in-frame clones alone and lacks a portion of them. The sample includes more than 95,000 clones, roughly 80% of them seen just once. The ends were cut back, 0 bases at V and 7 bases at J, with 10 bases in the middle. The CDR3 consists of 14 residues. Per the germline V gene, CDR1 is MNHEY and CDR2 is SVGAGI. The input for sequencing was peripheral blood, taken on day 0 of AZD1222 vaccination. The gene calls are TRBV6-5 and TRBJ2-1; D uncertain. This TCR was recovered from an adult in good health. For the CDR3, the DNA is TGTGCCAGCAGTTACTCGATGGAAGGAAATGAGCAGTTCTTC. The encoded protein is CASSYSMEGNEQFF.